The 18 T cell receptor beta chains given below trace back to one sample, sequenced in a study of shared clonotypes between healthy human individuals. Only in-frame clones appear in the TCRdb table, and some are missing; sequencing was by immunoSEQ multiplex PCR. Of over 2 million clones listed, roughly 96% were seen once; the top ten hold 0.13%. Sample: naive CD4+ T cells sorted from blood. The subset denotes: CD45RA+ positively selected. The receptors were sampled from a man aged 18 to 30 in good health.

The V call is TRBV6-1, the J call TRBJ2-5, with 8 positions matching TRBD2. Germline CDR1 reads MNHNS; CDR2 reads SASEGT. V was clipped by 3 bases and J by 6 bases; unmatched bases: 3. The CDR3 contains 13 residues. The CDR3 nucleotides are TGTGCCAGCAGTGAGGTTAGCGGGAAGACCCAGTACTTC. This sequence encodes CASSEVSGKTQYF.

Points on this clone: Other DNA sequences in this specimen translate into the identical CDR3. The V and J genes are TRBV10-1 and TRBJ2-2; TRBD1 is a possible D gene (6 bases). The V end was cut by 0 bases, the J end by 2 bases, with 10 bases between. This CDR3 has 16 residues. Germline-derived CDR1 and CDR2 are WNHNN and SYGVQD (reference sequence). Here the CDR3 reads CASSESGRGNTGELFF. The CDR3 DNA reads TGCGCCAGCAGTGAGTCTGGCAGGGGCAACACCGGGGAGCTGTTTTTT.

The chain employs TRBV10-3 and TRBJ2-7; 10 nucleotides align to TRBD1. Germline V gives CDR1 ENHRY, CDR2 SYGVKD. V gave up 8 bases and J gave up 9 bases; unmatched junction bases: 7. The CDR3 has 12 residues. DNA of the CDR3: TGTGCCATCGGACAGGGGGGCTTCGGGCAGTACTTC. This translates into CAIGQGGFGQYF.

The rearrangement links TRBV14 to TRBJ1-6; D ambiguous. V lost 0 bases and J lost 0, with 15 bases in between. This CDR3 has 19 residues. CDR1 SGHDN and CDR2 FVKESK come from the germline V gene. CDR3 nucleotides: TGTGCCAGCAGCCAAGAATTGTCGGGAAAAAGCTCCTATAATTCACCCCTCCACTTT. Its translation is CASSQELSGKSSYNSPLHF. Complete variable domain (other parts from reference TRBV14 and TRBJ1-6): EAGVTQFPSHSVIEKGQTVTLRCDPISGHDNLYWYRRVMGKEIKFLLHFVKESKQDESGMPNNRFLAERTGGTYSTLKVQPAELEDSGVYFCASSQELSGKSSYNSPLHFGNGTRLTVT.

The genes are TRBV28 and TRBJ2-7; tentatively, D is TRBD2 (5 bases). V was cut by 3 bases and J by 2 bases, with 11 bases left in between. The CDR3 consists of 14 residues. CDR1 and CDR2 (germline): MDHEN, SYDVKM. The CDR3 DNA reads as TGTGCCAGCAGTTTCAGGAGGACCCCCTACGAGCAGTACTTC. Protein: CASSFRRTPYEQYF.

Regarding this clone: Other nucleotide sequences in the sample specify the same CDR3. The chain has TRBV6-5 and TRBJ1-3; D unresolved. This CDR3 contains 14 residues. Deletions cut 5 bases from V and 4 bases from J, with 12 bases between. Germline assignment: CDR1 MNHEY and CDR2 SVGAGI. CDR3 in DNA: TGTGCCAGCAGTCCCGGAGGGCTAGGAAACACCATATATTTT. Residues: CASSPGGLGNTIYF.

The chain links TRBV5-4 to TRBJ1-4; unclear D gene. CDR1 is SGHNT and CDR2 is YYREEE in the germline V gene (reference sequence). This CDR3 has 13 residues. The ends were cut back, 1 base at V and 5 bases at J, with 6 bases in the middle. The CDR3, as DNA: TGTGCCAGCAGCTTGAGCAGGAATGAAAAACTGTTTTTT. It encodes CASSLSRNEKLFF.

The chain combines TRBV18 with TRBJ2-3, with a weak D call TRBD2 (6 bases). This CDR3 contains 16 residues. Trimming removed 5 bases from V and 5 bases from J, with 20 bases in between. The germline V gene encodes CDR1 KGHSH and CDR2 LQKENI. In nucleotides, the CDR3 is TGTGCCAGCTCATCCTTCCTGATGGGGGAGGTAGATACGCAGTATTTT. Translation gives CASSSFLMGEVDTQYF.

This sequence joins TRBV27 and TRBJ2-1; TRBD2 matches 11 bases. The CDR3 is 16 amino acids. CDR1 and CDR2 (germline): MNHEY, SMNVEV (reference sequence). V trimming: 5 bases; J trimming: 3 bases; junction bases outside the gene matches: 6. The CDR3 here is CASSVAGGPIYNEQFF. In DNA, the CDR3 is TGTGCCAGCAGTGTAGCGGGAGGGCCAATCTACAATGAGCAGTTCTTC.

The J gene is TRBJ2-1, the V gene TRBV7-9; D might be TRBD2 (5 bases). The V end lost 8 bases, the J end lost 4 bases, and 12 bases lay between the germline ends. There are 13 residues in the CDR3. Germline-derived CDR1 and CDR2 are SEHNR and FQNEAQ (reference sequence). CDR3 loop: CASERRSYNEQFF. CDR3 sequence (DNA): TGTGCCAGCGAGCGGAGGTCGTACAATGAGCAGTTCTTC.

Concerning this clone itself: The sample carries other DNA sequences with the same CDR3. The rearrangement uses TRBV18 and TRBJ1-1; D unresolved. V was trimmed by 3 bases and J by 5 bases, leaving 7 bases between them. The CDR3 consists of 12 residues. Germline-derived CDR1 and CDR2 are KGHSH and LQKENI. Here the CDR3 reads CASSPQLTEAFF. The DNA of the CDR3 is TGTGCCAGCTCACCTCAGTTAACTGAAGCTTTCTTT.

Points on this clone: This sample includes further DNA sequences coding for the same CDR3. The rearrangement uses TRBV5-1 and TRBJ2-3, with a weak D call TRBD1 (6 bases). CDR1 is SGHRS, CDR2 YFSETQ, per germline. V lost 3 bases and J lost 3, with 8 bases in between. The CDR3 contains 13 residues. The CDR3 is CASSWQGTDTQYF. Here the CDR3 DNA reads TGCGCCAGCAGCTGGCAGGGGACAGATACGCAGTATTTT.

The chain couples TRBV7-9 to TRBJ1-2, with D unclear. This CDR3 comprises 15 residues. Trimming pared 5 bases from V and 4 bases from J, leaving 17 bases between. The germline CDR1 and CDR2 sequences are SEHNR and FQNEAQ (reference sequence). CDR3 in DNA: TGTGCCAGCAGCCCTCGGCTCAGCCACCTCTATGGCTACACCTTC. The encoded protein is CASSPRLSHLYGYTF.

This sequence joins TRBV4-1 and TRBJ1-3; D is possibly TRBD1 (5 bases). The ends were cut back, 4 bases at V and 0 bases at J, with 10 bases in the middle. Per germline, CDR1 MGHRA and CDR2 YSYEKL. The CDR3 sequence is 15 residues long. In nucleotides, the CDR3 is TGCGCCAGCAGCCCTCTTGGGGGCTCTGGAAACACCATATATTTT. This encodes CASSPLGGSGNTIYF.

The V gene is TRBV30, the J gene TRBJ2-2; unclear D gene. The CDR3 length is 15 residues. V dropped 0 bases and J dropped 6 bases, with 14 bases sitting between them. Germline V lookup: CDR1 GTSNPN, CDR2 SVGIG (reference sequence). Here the CDR3 reads CAWSVAAGAAGELFF. The CDR3 DNA reads as TGTGCCTGGAGTGTTGCGGCAGGAGCCGCCGGGGAGCTGTTTTTT.

The chain employs TRBV19 and TRBJ2-3; TRBD1 or TRBD2 may be the D gene (5 bases each). The CDR3 length is 15 residues. V was shortened by 3 bases and J by 4 bases, with 14 bases between the two germline ends. Germline CDR1 and CDR2: LNHDA and SQIVND (reference sequence). CDR3 residues: CASSMEVKGPDTQYF. The DNA of the CDR3 is TGTGCCAGTAGTATGGAGGTCAAGGGGCCAGATACGCAGTATTTT.

The chain joins TRBV4-3 to TRBJ2-2; TRBD2 agrees at 11 bases. V was clipped by 0 bases and J by 1 base; unmatched bases: 4. The CDR3 extends over 18 amino acids. Germline-derived CDR1 and CDR2 are LGHNA and YSLEER. The CDR3 protein is CASSQDLGLAGNTGELFF. Written as DNA, the CDR3 is TGCGCCAGCAGCCAAGATTTAGGACTAGCGGGGAACACCGGGGAGCTGTTTTTT.

This clone was seen ten or more times. This CDR3 reads CASSGTYEQYF. CDR3 in DNA: TGCGCCAGCAGTGGAACCTACGAGCAGTACTTC. The genes are TRBV10-1 and TRBJ2-7; D not resolved. Germline V gene lookup returns CDR1 WNHNN and CDR2 SYGVQD (reference sequence). This CDR3 contains 11 residues. The V and J ends lost 4 bases and 2 bases respectively, with 3 bases between them.